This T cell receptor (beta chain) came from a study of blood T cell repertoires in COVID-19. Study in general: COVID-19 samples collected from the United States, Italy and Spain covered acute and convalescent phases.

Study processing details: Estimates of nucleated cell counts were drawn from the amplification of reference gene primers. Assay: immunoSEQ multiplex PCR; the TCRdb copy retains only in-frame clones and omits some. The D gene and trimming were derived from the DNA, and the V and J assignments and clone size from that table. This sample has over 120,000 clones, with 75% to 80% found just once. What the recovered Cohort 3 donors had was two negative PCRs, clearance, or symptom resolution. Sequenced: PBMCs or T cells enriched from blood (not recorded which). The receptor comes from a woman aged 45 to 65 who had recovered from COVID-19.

DNA of the CDR3: TGTGCCAGCAGCTTGTACGGGGACATTACCTCTAAAAAACTGTTTTTT. It specifies CASSLYGDITSKKLFF. V usage is TRBV5-4 and J usage is TRBJ1-4; maybe TRBD1 (6 bases). V dropped 1 base and J dropped 9 bases, with 19 bases sitting between them. The CDR3 loop spans 16 amino acids. Germline V lookup: CDR1 SGHNT, CDR2 YYREEE (reference sequence).